Reported below is one TCR beta chain. If patients had autoimmune disease history or systemic immunosuppression, they were excluded. The sample comes from a study of OX40 agonist ivuxolimab in advanced cancers. Study-wide background: Patients got intravenous ivuxolimab at 0.01 to 10 mg/kg every 2 weeks.

Unmatched junction bases numbered 11, after V lost 4 bases and J lost 3 bases. This CDR3 spans 16 amino acids. Germline lookup yields CDR1 MGHRA and CDR2 YSYEKL. The repertoire was sequenced with immunoSEQ multiplex PCR; TCRdb's copy has only in-frame clones and lacks some. This table holds about 72,000 clones, around nine tenths found once. The sample consisted of CD4+ or CD8+ T cells sorted from blood, taken in a trial of the OX40 agonist ivuxolimab. The sequence derives from an adult with an advanced solid tumor such as melanoma, head and neck, liver or kidney cancer. The chain employs TRBV4-1 and TRBJ2-7; 8 nucleotides match TRBD1. The CDR3 DNA is TGCGCCAGCAGCCCAATAGACAGGGGCGCCAACTACGAGCAGTACTTC. It specifies CASSPIDRGANYEQYF.